These 3 T cell receptor beta chains share one sample of origin, sequenced in a study of identifying expanded T cells in peripheral blood. The repertoire was sequenced with immunoSEQ multiplex PCR; TCRdb's copy has only in-frame clones and lacks some. Of around 78,000 clones in the sample, 84% are singletons; the top ten hold around a sixth. Sequenced material: blood. Receptors originate from a person aged 18 to 70 in good health.

J is TRBJ1-3 and V is TRBV5-5; D unclear. With 3 bases removed from V and 1 base from J, the gap between germline ends came to 14 bases. Germline lookup yields CDR1 SGHKS and CDR2 YYEKEE (reference sequence). The CDR3 spans 16 residues. The CDR3 loop is CASSYATLSSGNTIYF. The CDR3 region has the DNA TGTGCCAGCAGCTATGCTACTCTGAGTTCTGGAAACACCATATATTTT.

The V gene is TRBV5-1, the J gene TRBJ1-1, with D maybe TRBD1 (5 bases). CDR1 and CDR2 (germline): SGHRS, YFSETQ. Trimming removed 3 bases at V and 0 bases at J, with 24 bases between. This CDR3 has 19 residues. Written as DNA, the CDR3 is TGCGCCAGCAGCTCGGGACTACAACCCCGAGCGGCTATGAACACTGAAGCTTTCTTT. Amino acids: CASSSGLQPRAAMNTEAFF.

The chain is built from TRBV7-9 and TRBJ2-7; 10 positions match TRBD2. The V gene end was trimmed by 3 bases and the J gene end by 3 bases; junction bases not matched to a gene: 5. The CDR3 contains 15 residues. Germline CDR1 SEHNR, CDR2 FQNEAQ (reference sequence). The CDR3 sequence is CASSFGTSENYEQYF. The CDR3 DNA reads as TGTGCCAGCAGCTTCGGGACTAGCGAGAACTACGAGCAGTACTTC. The variable domain in full, with the rest retrieved from reference TRBV7-9 and TRBJ2-7, is DTGVSQNPRHKITKRGQNVTFRCDPISEHNRLYWYRQTLGQGPEFLTYFQNEAQLEKSRLLSDRFSAERPKGSFSTLEIQRTEQGDSAMYLCASSFGTSENYEQYFGPGTRLTVT.